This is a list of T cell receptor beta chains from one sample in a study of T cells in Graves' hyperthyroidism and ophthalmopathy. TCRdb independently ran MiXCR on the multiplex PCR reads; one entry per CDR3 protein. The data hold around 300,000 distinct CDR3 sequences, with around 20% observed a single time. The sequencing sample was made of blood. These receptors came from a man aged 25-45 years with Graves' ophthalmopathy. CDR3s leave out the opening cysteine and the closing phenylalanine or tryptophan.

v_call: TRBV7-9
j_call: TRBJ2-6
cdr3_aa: ASPQGNTGANVLT

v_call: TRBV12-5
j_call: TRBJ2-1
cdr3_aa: ASGLGQEYNEQF

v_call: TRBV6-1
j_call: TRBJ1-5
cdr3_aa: ASTTAQGFSNQPQH

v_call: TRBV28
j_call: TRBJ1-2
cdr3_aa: ASTTGGAAYGYT

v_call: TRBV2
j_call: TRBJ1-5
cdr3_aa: ASSNFQIQLQQPQH

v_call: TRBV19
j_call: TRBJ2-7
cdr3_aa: ASSIRLRRSYEQY

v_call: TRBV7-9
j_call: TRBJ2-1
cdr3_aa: ASNSPDGDEQF

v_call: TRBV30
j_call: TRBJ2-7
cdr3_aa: AWRGLAGRTISYEQY

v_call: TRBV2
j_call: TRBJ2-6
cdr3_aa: ASIKRELAGANVLT

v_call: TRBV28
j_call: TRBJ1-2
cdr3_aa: ASSSGPYYGYT

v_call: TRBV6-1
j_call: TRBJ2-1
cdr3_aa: ASSVAGRSYNEQF

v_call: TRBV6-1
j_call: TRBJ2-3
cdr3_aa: ASSESGTGGTQY

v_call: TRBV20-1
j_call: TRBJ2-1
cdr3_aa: SASSGQGSLEQF

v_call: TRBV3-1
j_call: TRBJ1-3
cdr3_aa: ASSHRVTGNTIY

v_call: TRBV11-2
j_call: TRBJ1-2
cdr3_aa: ASSLRLSANYGYT